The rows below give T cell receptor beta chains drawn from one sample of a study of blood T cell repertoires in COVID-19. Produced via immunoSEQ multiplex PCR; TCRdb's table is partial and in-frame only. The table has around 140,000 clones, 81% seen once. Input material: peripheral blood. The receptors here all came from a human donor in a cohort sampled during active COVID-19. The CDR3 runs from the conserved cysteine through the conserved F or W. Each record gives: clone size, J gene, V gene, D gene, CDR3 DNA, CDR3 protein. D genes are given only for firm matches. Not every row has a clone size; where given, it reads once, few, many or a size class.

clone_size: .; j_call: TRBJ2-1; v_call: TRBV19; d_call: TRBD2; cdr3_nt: TGTGCCAGTAGAGGAACTAGCGTTAGCCCTGGGAATGAGCAGTTCTTC; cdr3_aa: CASRGTSVSPGNEQFF
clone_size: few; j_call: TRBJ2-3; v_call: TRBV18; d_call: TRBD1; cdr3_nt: TGTGCCAGCTCAGCCGGACAGGGAGATACGCAGTATTTT; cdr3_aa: CASSAGQGDTQYF
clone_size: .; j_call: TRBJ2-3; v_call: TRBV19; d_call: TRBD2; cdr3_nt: TGTGCCAGTAGTATTGCGGGAGTTTCAGTTCAGTATTTT; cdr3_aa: CASSIAGVSVQYF
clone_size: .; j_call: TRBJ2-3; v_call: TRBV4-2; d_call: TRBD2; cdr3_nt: TGTGCCAGCAGCCCCTATAGCGGGAGCACAGATACGCAGTATTTT; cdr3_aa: CASSPYSGSTDTQYF
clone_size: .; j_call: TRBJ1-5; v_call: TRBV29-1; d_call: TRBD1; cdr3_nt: TGCAGCGTTGCCCTCAGAGGGGGCCGCAATCAGCCCCAGCATTTT; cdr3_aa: CSVALRGGRNQPQHF
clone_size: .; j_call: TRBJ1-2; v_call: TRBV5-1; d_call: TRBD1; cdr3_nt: TGCGCCAGCAGCTTAAGAGAAGGACAGGGGGCTGGTGGCTACACCTTC; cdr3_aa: CASSLREGQGAGGYTF
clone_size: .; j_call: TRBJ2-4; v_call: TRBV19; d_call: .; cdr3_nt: TGTGCCAGTAGTATAGTTGAGTTTTCCAAAAACATTCAGTACTTC; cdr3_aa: CASSIVEFSKNIQYF
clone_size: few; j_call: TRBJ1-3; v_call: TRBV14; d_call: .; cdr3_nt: TGTGCCAGCAGCCAACGTACTGGAAACACCATATATTTT; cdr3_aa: CASSQRTGNTIYF
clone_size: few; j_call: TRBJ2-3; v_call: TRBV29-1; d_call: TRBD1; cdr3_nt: TGCAGCGTTGTATGGTTGGAGTACAGGGGGGTCACAGATACGCAGTATTTT; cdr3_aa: CSVVWLEYRGVTDTQYF
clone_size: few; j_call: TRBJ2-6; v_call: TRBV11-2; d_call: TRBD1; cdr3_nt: TGTGCCAGCAGCCGGGACAGGAAACCCTCTGGGGCCAACGTCCTGACTTTC; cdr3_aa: CASSRDRKPSGANVLTF
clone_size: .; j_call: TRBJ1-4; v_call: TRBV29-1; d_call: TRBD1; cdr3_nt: TGCAGCGTTTTAGACAGGGCCGTGTCATCTGAAAAACTGTTTTTT; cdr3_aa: CSVLDRAVSSEKLFF
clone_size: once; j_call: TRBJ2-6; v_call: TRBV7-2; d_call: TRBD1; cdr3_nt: TGTGCCAGCAGCTTAGCGGCCCGGGACAGGGAATGGTTTGGGGCCAACGTCCTGACTTTC; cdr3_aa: CASSLAARDREWFGANVLTF
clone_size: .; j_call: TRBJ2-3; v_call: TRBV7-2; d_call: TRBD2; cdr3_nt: TGTGCCAGCAGCTTAAGTTGGGGGGGAGGAACAGATACGCAGTATTTT; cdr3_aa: CASSLSWGGGTDTQYF
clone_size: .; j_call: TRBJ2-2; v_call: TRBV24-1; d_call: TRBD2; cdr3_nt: TGTGCCACCAGTGAACTAGCGGGAGGGCACACCGGGGAGCTGTTTTTT; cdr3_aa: CATSELAGGHTGELFF
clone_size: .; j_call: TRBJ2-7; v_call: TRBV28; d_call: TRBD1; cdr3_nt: TGTGCCAGCAGTTACAGGGGATTATACGAGCAGTACTTC; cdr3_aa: CASSYRGLYEQYF
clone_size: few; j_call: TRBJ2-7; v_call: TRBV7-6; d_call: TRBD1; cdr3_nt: TGTGCCAGCAGGCCTATACCGGGACAGGGCGGCTACGAGCAGTACTTC; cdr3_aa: CASRPIPGQGGYEQYF
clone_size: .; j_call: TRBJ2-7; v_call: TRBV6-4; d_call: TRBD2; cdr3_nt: TGTGCCAGCAGACGAACTAGCGGGAGCCACGAGCAGTACTTC; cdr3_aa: CASRRTSGSHEQYF
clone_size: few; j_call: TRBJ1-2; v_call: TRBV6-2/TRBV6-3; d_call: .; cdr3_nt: TGTGCCAGCAGCTCGAGGGCCTATGGCTACACCTTC; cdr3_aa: CASSSRAYGYTF
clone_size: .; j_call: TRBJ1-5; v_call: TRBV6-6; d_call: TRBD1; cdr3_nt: TGTGCCAGCAGTGGGACAGGGGGATCTTCGCGACAGCCCCAGCATTTT; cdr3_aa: CASSGTGGSSRQPQHF
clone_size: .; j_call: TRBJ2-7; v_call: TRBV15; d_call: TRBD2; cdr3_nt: TGTGCCACCAGCAGAGGTGGGACTAGCGGCACCTACGAGCAGTACTTC; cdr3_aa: CATSRGGTSGTYEQYF
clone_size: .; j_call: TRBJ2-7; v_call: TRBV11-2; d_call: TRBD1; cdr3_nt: TGTGCCAGCAGCGCCCGACAGGGCTCCTACTACGAGCAGTACTTC; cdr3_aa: CASSARQGSYYEQYF
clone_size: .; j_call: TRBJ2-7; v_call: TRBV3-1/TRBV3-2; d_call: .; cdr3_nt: TGTGCCAGCAGCCAACCGGGGAGCTCCTACGAGCAGTACTTC; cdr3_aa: CASSQPGSSYEQYF
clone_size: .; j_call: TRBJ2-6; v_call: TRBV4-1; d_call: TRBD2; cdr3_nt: TGCGCCAGCAGCCAAGCATCCGGGACTAGCGGGAGGAGAGGGGCCAACGTCCTGACTTTC; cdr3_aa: CASSQASGTSGRRGANVLTF
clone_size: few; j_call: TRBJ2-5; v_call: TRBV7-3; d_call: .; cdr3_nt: TGTGCCAGCAGCCTACAGGGCGTTGGAGAGACCCAGTACTTC; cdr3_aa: CASSLQGVGETQYF
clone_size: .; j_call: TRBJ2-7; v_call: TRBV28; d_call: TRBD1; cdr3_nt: TGTGCCAGCAACCAGGGGGCGAGGGACTACGAGCAGTACTTC; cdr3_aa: CASNQGARDYEQYF